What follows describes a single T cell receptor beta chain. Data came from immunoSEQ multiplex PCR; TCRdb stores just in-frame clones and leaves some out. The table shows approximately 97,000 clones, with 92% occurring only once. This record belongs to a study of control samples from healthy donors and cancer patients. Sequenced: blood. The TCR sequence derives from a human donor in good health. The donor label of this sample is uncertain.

The chain's CDR3 is CASSATSRTGAYTDTQYF. CDR3 nucleotide sequence: TGTGCCAGCAGCGCGACGTCCCGGACAGGGGCATACACAGATACGCAGTATTTT. This sequence joins TRBV2 and TRBJ2-3; 9 nucleotides agree with TRBD1. Germline CDR1 is SNHLY and CDR2 is FYNNEI. CDR3 size: 18 residues. Trimming removed 6 bases from V and 2 bases from J; junction bases left unmatched: 15.